In its sample, the clone carrying this T cell receptor beta chain was seen many times. Antigen unknown. Scientists made TCR beta libraries using quantitative 5'-RACE with molecular barcodes. One entry per CDR3 protein, called by TCRdb with MiXCR from the 5' RACE reads. Of around 300,000 distinct CDR3 sequences listed, more than 9% are singletons. The CDR3 spans 15 residues. J was trimmed by 12 bases and V by 0 bases; bases with no gene match: 9. CDR1 is SGHDT and CDR2 is YYEEEE in the germline V gene. This specimen belongs to a study of CD8 T cells in ankylosing spondylitis. The study's findings and limits: Some motif variants were previously reported in reactive arthritis synovial fluid and blood. It appeared that ankylosing spondylitis blood was characterized by a TCR beta motif of several highly homologous variants. Clones linked to disease were reported to show significant enrichment in matched ankylosing spondylitis synovial fluid.

What was sequenced was blood, either unsorted or a sorted T cell fraction (not recorded which). V is TRBV5-6 and J is TRBJ2-1; 10 nucleotides match TRBD2. This receptor was obtained from a female donor with ankylosing spondylitis or in good health (not recorded which). The CDR3 here is CASSLGLAGVSGQFF. CDR3 DNA: TGTGCCAGCAGCTTGGGGCTAGCGGGGGTATCCGGGCAGTTCTTC.